This T cell receptor (beta chain) was retrieved from a study of blood T cell repertoires in COVID-19. Across the study: T cells, B-cell-depleted T cells, or PBMCs provided the cDNA or gDNA that served as material.

Sequencing was performed with immunoSEQ multiplex PCR; in TCRdb, only in-frame clones are kept and a portion is missing. The data hold 270,000 or so clones, with about 88% observed a single time. The CDR3 is made up of 14 amino acids. Per germline, CDR1 GTSNPN and CDR2 SVGIG (reference sequence). V shed 0 bases and J shed 2 bases, with 7 bases lying between them. Participants reported their clinical history, and cohort assignment relied on those reports. A COVID-19 case was met by exposed participants within 2 weeks before study entry. The specimen was PBMCs or T cells enriched from blood (not recorded which). The clonotype was recovered from a woman between 45 and 65 years old who had been exposed to COVID-19. This chain joins TRBV30 and TRBJ2-2; D gene unclear. CDR3 DNA: TGTGCCTGGAGTGTAACAGCTAACACCGGGGAGCTGTTTTTT. Translated, it gives CAWSVTANTGELFF.